The clone carrying this T cell receptor beta chain is judged medium-sized. Its matching antigen is unknown. Naive CD4+ cells had CD25+ Tregs removed. Full-length variable regions came from constant-region reverse primers plus semi-nested Nested Universal Primer A PCR. TCRdb analysed the 5' RACE reads with MiXCR anew, one entry per CDR3 protein. The repertoire holds around 5,700 distinct CDR3 sequences, with roughly 34% as singletons. Overall study findings and caveats: Whole repertoires were not studied in the larger cohort, only one V-J beta rearrangement. Greatest tumor Treg TCR overlap was with tumor naive CD4+ cells.

This TCR was sampled from a female donor with breast cancer. The sequenced material came from naive CD4+ T cells sorted from a lymph node. Subset specified: naive CD4+ T cells, CD4+CD45RA+CD25-.

The CDR3 DNA reads TGCGCCAGCAGCTCGATAGGCCTAGCGGGGGGGCCCTCTGAGCAGTTCTTC. Its translation: CASSSIGLAGGPSEQFF. The rearrangement uses TRBV5-1 and TRBJ2-1, with 12 bases lining up with TRBD2. The CDR3 is 17 residues long. V lost 3 bases, J lost 9 bases, and 13 bases stayed unmatched. The germline V gene encodes CDR1 SGHRS and CDR2 YFSETQ.